This is a list of T cell receptor beta chains from one sample in a study of blood T cell repertoires in COVID-19. TCRdb's copy holds only in-frame clones and misses some; the assay was immunoSEQ multiplex PCR. The sample carries 310,000 or so clones, over 75% recorded once. The sequenced sample consisted of peripheral blood. The origin of the receptors is a woman between 45 and 65 years old with active or convalescent COVID-19. Each CDR3 is given with its conserved first and last residue. A D gene is named only where the DNA matches it firmly. A row's size may be missing; if present it is once, few, many or a size class.

size: -
V: TRBV10-3
D: -
J: TRBJ2-1
DNA: TGTGCCATCAGTGAGTCGGGGGCCCCCAGGGACAATGAGCAGTTCTTC
CDR3: CAISESGAPRDNEQFF

size: -
V: TRBV27
D: TRBD2
J: TRBJ2-7
DNA: TGTGCCAGCAGTTTCTTAGCGGGAGGGAGGGCCGAGGGCCGCGAGCAGTACTTC
CDR3: CASSFLAGGRAEGREQYF

size: -
V: TRBV28
D: TRBD1
J: TRBJ2-1
DNA: TGTGCCAGCAGTTTAGGGGACAGAAACCATTGGTCCTACAATGAGCAGTTCTTC
CDR3: CASSLGDRNHWSYNEQFF

size: -
V: TRBV28
D: -
J: TRBJ2-7
DNA: TGTGCCAGCAGTCTTACAGGGTACCCCTACGAGCAGTACTTC
CDR3: CASSLTGYPYEQYF

size: -
V: TRBV18
D: -
J: TRBJ1-4
DNA: TGTGCCAGCTCAGCGGGAATAGGAGAAAAACTGTTTTTT
CDR3: CASSAGIGEKLFF

size: -
V: TRBV7-2
D: TRBD2
J: TRBJ2-3
DNA: TGTGCCAGCAGCTTCCCACCGGGCGGGGGGCCCCTGGATACGCAGTATTTT
CDR3: CASSFPPGGGPLDTQYF

size: -
V: TRBV7-9
D: -
J: TRBJ1-1
DNA: TGTGCCAGCAGTCTCCTCCAGACTACCGGGAGCACTGAAGCTTTCTTT
CDR3: CASSLLQTTGSTEAFF

size: -
V: TRBV4-1
D: -
J: TRBJ2-2
DNA: TGCGCCAGCAGCCAAGACAGGGTATCCACCGGGGAGCTGTTTTTT
CDR3: CASSQDRVSTGELFF

size: -
V: TRBV3-1/TRBV3-2
D: TRBD2
J: TRBJ2-3
DNA: TGTGCCAGCAGCCAACCCTCAGGGACTAGCGGAACAGATACGCAGTATTTT
CDR3: CASSQPSGTSGTDTQYF

size: -
V: TRBV19
D: TRBD2
J: TRBJ2-2
DNA: TGTGCCAGTAGTATAGGGGGACTAGCGGGAGGGATCGCCGGGGAGCTGTTTTTT
CDR3: CASSIGGLAGGIAGELFF

size: -
V: TRBV7-2
D: -
J: TRBJ2-1
DNA: TGTGCCAGCAGCTTACCGCCCTGGCGGGTGCATGAGCAGTTCTTC
CDR3: CASSLPPWRVHEQFF

size: once
V: TRBV5-1
D: -
J: TRBJ1-6
DNA: TGCGCCAGCAGCTTAGGGGTTGGTGATTCACCCCTCCACTTT
CDR3: CASSLGVGDSPLHF

size: -
V: TRBV7-6
D: TRBD2
J: TRBJ2-7
DNA: TGTGCCAGCAGCTTTGGGGAGCGGGGCACCTACGAGCAGTACTTC
CDR3: CASSFGERGTYEQYF

size: -
V: TRBV16
D: -
J: TRBJ2-2
DNA: TGTGCCAGCAGCCAATCAGGCGGAGCGGTCACCGGGGAGCTGTTTTTT
CDR3: CASSQSGGAVTGELFF

size: -
V: TRBV5-1
D: TRBD1
J: TRBJ2-5
DNA: TGCGCCAGCAGCAGGACAGGGGGGGTGGAGACCCAGTACTTC
CDR3: CASSRTGGVETQYF

size: -
V: TRBV11-2
D: -
J: TRBJ1-6
DNA: TGTGCCAGCAGCTCCTCCGACAGCTATAATTCACCCCTCCACTTT
CDR3: CASSSSDSYNSPLHF

size: -
V: TRBV6-4
D: -
J: TRBJ1-1
DNA: TGTGCCAGCGCGAGTTGGGCCTGGGACACTGAAGCTTTCTTT
CDR3: CASASWAWDTEAFF

size: -
V: TRBV3-1/TRBV3-2
D: TRBD2
J: TRBJ2-5
DNA: TGTGCCAGCAGCCAAGTCTCCTTCTTACTAGCGGGAGGACGAGAGACCCAGTACTTC
CDR3: CASSQVSFLLAGGRETQYF

size: -
V: TRBV5-1
D: -
J: TRBJ2-1
DNA: TGCGCCAGCAGCGTGACTCTAGCTACGGAGACTGAGCAGTTCTTC
CDR3: CASSVTLATETEQFF

size: -
V: TRBV13
D: -
J: TRBJ1-2
DNA: TGTGCCAGCAGCGAGGTGGGATCGCGGGTCAGCTATGGCTACACCTTC
CDR3: CASSEVGSRVSYGYTF

size: -
V: TRBV4-3
D: TRBD2
J: TRBJ2-1
DNA: TGCGCCAGCAGCAAGAAACTAGCGGGGAGCTCCTACAATGAGCAGTTCTTC
CDR3: CASSKKLAGSSYNEQFF

size: -
V: TRBV7-8
D: TRBD1
J: TRBJ1-2
DNA: TGTGCCAGCGGGGGACAAGGCAGGGGGTTATATGGCTACACCTTC
CDR3: CASGGQGRGLYGYTF

size: once
V: TRBV30
D: -
J: TRBJ1-4
DNA: TGTGCCTGGAGTGTAAGGGGACTACAGGGCGGAAAACTGTTTTTT
CDR3: CAWSVRGLQGGKLFF

size: -
V: TRBV11-2
D: -
J: TRBJ1-5
DNA: TGTGCCAGCAGCTTAGGACAGAGTAGCAATCAGCCCCAGCATTTT
CDR3: CASSLGQSSNQPQHF

size: -
V: TRBV27
D: -
J: TRBJ1-5
DNA: TGTGCCAGCAGCCACCGTCCGGGTCCCGTAACTCAGCCCCAGCATTTT
CDR3: CASSHRPGPVTQPQHF

size: -
V: TRBV5-4
D: -
J: TRBJ1-1
DNA: TGTGCCAGCAGCTCGAACACGGGAACTGCTGAAGCTTTCTTT
CDR3: CASSSNTGTAEAFF

size: -
V: TRBV5-5
D: TRBD1
J: TRBJ1-3
DNA: TGTGCCAGCAGCTTTGGGACAGGGCGAACTGGAAACACCATATATTTT
CDR3: CASSFGTGRTGNTIYF

size: -
V: TRBV7-2
D: TRBD1
J: TRBJ2-7
DNA: TGTGCCAGCAGCGTCGGGACAGCGCTAAAGCAGTACTTC
CDR3: CASSVGTALKQYF

size: -
V: TRBV6-4
D: -
J: TRBJ1-2
DNA: TGTGCCAGCCTGACACAGGGTTCTGGCTACACCTTC
CDR3: CASLTQGSGYTF

size: few
V: TRBV2
D: TRBD1
J: TRBJ1-4
DNA: TGTGCCAGCAGTGTGGGGGGACAGACTAATGAAAAACTGTTTTTT
CDR3: CASSVGGQTNEKLFF

size: -
V: TRBV18
D: TRBD1
J: TRBJ1-1
DNA: TGTGCCAGCTCGGTCGGACAGGGTGACGCTGAAGCTTTCTTT
CDR3: CASSVGQGDAEAFF

size: -
V: TRBV2
D: -
J: TRBJ2-2
DNA: TGTGCCAGCAGTGAAGGGCCTAGATCCCTAACCGGGGAGCTGTTTTTT
CDR3: CASSEGPRSLTGELFF

size: -
V: TRBV27
D: -
J: TRBJ1-4
DNA: TGTGCCAGCAGTTTAAGCGGCCAGGGGATACTTTCTTCTGAAAAACTGTTTTTT
CDR3: CASSLSGQGILSSEKLFF

size: -
V: TRBV12-3/TRBV12-4
D: -
J: TRBJ1-3
DNA: TGTGCCAGCAGTCGGTTCTCTGGAAACACCATATATTTT
CDR3: CASSRFSGNTIYF

size: -
V: TRBV10-3
D: -
J: TRBJ2-1
DNA: TGTGCCATCAGTATTGACAGGAGCTCCTACAATGAGCAGTTCTTC
CDR3: CAISIDRSSYNEQFF

size: -
V: TRBV28
D: -
J: TRBJ1-2
DNA: TGTGCCAGCAGTTTGGGGGGTACGGCTAACTATGGCTACACCTTC
CDR3: CASSLGGTANYGYTF

size: once
V: TRBV11-3
D: -
J: TRBJ2-2
DNA: TGTGCCAGCAGCTTAGGGGAGACCACCGGGGAGCTGTTTTTT
CDR3: CASSLGETTGELFF

size: once
V: TRBV24-1
D: TRBD1
J: TRBJ1-1
DNA: TGTGCCACCAGGGGACAGACGAACACTGAAGCTTTCTTT
CDR3: CATRGQTNTEAFF

size: -
V: TRBV19
D: -
J: TRBJ2-3
DNA: TGTGCCACCCGCAATGCTGGAGGGTACACAGATACGCAGTATTTT
CDR3: CATRNAGGYTDTQYF

size: -
V: TRBV14
D: -
J: TRBJ2-2
DNA: TGTGCCAGCAGCCAAGGGGCAGGGACGAACACCGGGGAGCTGTTTTTT
CDR3: CASSQGAGTNTGELFF

size: -
V: TRBV9
D: -
J: TRBJ2-1
DNA: TGTGCCAGCAGCACTATAGAGTATGAGCAGTTCTTC
CDR3: CASSTIEYEQFF

size: few
V: TRBV28
D: -
J: TRBJ1-5
DNA: TGTGCCAGCAGGGTAGACAGTAGCAATCAGCCCCAGCATTTT
CDR3: CASRVDSSNQPQHF

size: -
V: TRBV30
D: TRBD1
J: TRBJ1-4
DNA: TGTGCCCGCCGGGACAGGACTAATGAAAAACTGTTTTTT
CDR3: CARRDRTNEKLFF

size: once
V: TRBV19
D: -
J: TRBJ1-5
DNA: TGTGCCAGTAGTATTCTCCGACTTCAGGGGCAGGGCCAGCCCCAGCATTTT
CDR3: CASSILRLQGQGQPQHF

size: -
V: TRBV28
D: -
J: TRBJ1-5
DNA: TGTGCCAGCAGTTCCGCGCGGCGACGGTTCGATCAGCCCCAGCATTTT
CDR3: CASSSARRRFDQPQHF

size: -
V: TRBV18
D: -
J: TRBJ1-1
DNA: TGTGCCAGCTCACCAGGGGCAGGGGAAGCTTTCTTT
CDR3: CASSPGAGEAFF

size: -
V: TRBV19
D: TRBD1
J: TRBJ1-2
DNA: TGTGCCAGTAGTACAGGGGGGAACTATGGCTACACCTTC
CDR3: CASSTGGNYGYTF

size: once
V: TRBV30
D: -
J: TRBJ2-1
DNA: TGTGCCTGGAGTACATCCTACAATGAGCAGTTCTTC
CDR3: CAWSTSYNEQFF

size: few
V: TRBV2
D: -
J: TRBJ1-2
DNA: TGTGCCAGCAGGGAGACAGGCGCCGGTGGCTACACCTTC
CDR3: CASRETGAGGYTF

size: -
V: TRBV20-1
D: -
J: TRBJ1-5
DNA: TGCAGTGCTAGAGCAGGGCAGCCCCAGCATTTT
CDR3: CSARAGQPQHF

size: -
V: TRBV10-3
D: TRBD2
J: TRBJ2-2
DNA: TGTGCCATCAGTGGATCGGGGGGGACCGGGGAGCTGTTTTTT
CDR3: CAISGSGGTGELFF

size: -
V: TRBV9
D: TRBD2
J: TRBJ2-1
DNA: TGTGCCAGCAGCAGACTAGCGGGAGACGTCAATGAGCAGTTCTTC
CDR3: CASSRLAGDVNEQFF

size: -
V: TRBV30
D: TRBD1
J: TRBJ1-5
DNA: TGTGCCTGGAGTTACGGGACAGGGATCAATCAGCCCCAGCATTTT
CDR3: CAWSYGTGINQPQHF